One T cell receptor beta chain is described in this entry. The CDR3 sequence is 14 residues long. V was clipped by 0 bases and J by 11 bases, with 16 bases between them. The V gene's germline CDR1 is MGHRA and CDR2 YSYEKL. This sample stems from a study of shared clonotypes between healthy human individuals. CD8 cells regarded as naive lacked CD45RO, were positively chosen for CCR7, and omitted terminally differentiated effector memory CD45RA+ cells. The authors split each subset's genomic DNA evenly across several immunoSEQ plates. Generated by immunoSEQ multiplex PCR, the TCRdb table keeps only in-frame clones and is missing some. The sample has over 2 million clones, approximately 95% seen once.

The sequence came from a man younger than 35 in good health. Sequencing was carried out using naive CD8+ T cells sorted from blood. The V call is TRBV4-1, the J call TRBJ1-1, with a possible D match to TRBD1 (5 bases). The CDR3: CASSQEGDGADAFF. The CDR3 DNA sequence: TGCGCCAGCAGCCAAGAGGGGGACGGGGCGGATGCTTTCTTT.